The TCR beta chain under discussion was sequenced for a study of cytomegalovirus exposure and HLA in healthy donors. Concerning this clone: Its antigen is unidentified.

Notes on the study in general: The classifier reportedly diagnosed cytomegalovirus status with high specificity and sensitivity.

CDR1 and CDR2 (germline): SGDLS, YYNGEE. The CDR3 is 17 amino acids. J gave up 2 bases and V 0 bases, and 2 bases lay outside the gene matches. The assay was immunoSEQ multiplex PCR, and TCRdb's table has in-frame clones only and misses some. The profile shows around 400,000 clones, just over 85% of them singletons. The sequence was obtained from a woman aged 18-29 years in good health and CMV-seronegative. The V and J genes are TRBV9 and TRBJ2-3; TRBD2 aligns across 14 bases. Sequenced: PBMCs. The CDR3 DNA reads TGTGCCAGCAGCGTAGGACTAGCGGGAGGGGTCACAGATACGCAGTATTTT. This codes for CASSVGLAGGVTDTQYF. The variable domain in full, completed from reference TRBV9 and TRBJ2-3, reads DSGVTQTPKHLITATGQRVTLRCSPRSGDLSVYWYQQSLDQGLQFLIQYYNGEERAKGNILERFSAQQFPDLHSELNLSSLELGDSALYFCASSVGLAGGVTDTQYFGPGTRLTVL.